These T cell receptor beta chains were read from a single sample in a study of blood T cell repertoires in COVID-19. The repertoire was sequenced with immunoSEQ multiplex PCR; TCRdb's copy has only in-frame clones and lacks some. The table includes 75,000 or so clones, approximately 84% detected once. The sample was peripheral blood. The receptors derive from a man aged 60 to 69 with active or convalescent COVID-19. Each CDR3 is given with its conserved first and last residue. A D gene is named only where the DNA matches it firmly. Clone size, where shown, is once, few, many, or a class for clones that have expanded.

- | TRBJ2-7 | TRBV7-2 | - | CASSSQTRREQYF | TGTGCCAGCAGCTCTCAGACTAGACGCGAGCAGTACTTC
- | TRBJ2-7 | TRBV29-1 | - | CSVKTGSYEQYF | TGCAGCGTTAAGACAGGCTCCTACGAGCAGTACTTC
- | TRBJ2-3 | TRBV5-4 | TRBD2 | CASSLGSGGTDTQYF | TGTGCCAGCAGCTTGGGTAGCGGGGGCACAGATACGCAGTATTTT
- | TRBJ1-1 | TRBV29-1 | TRBD1 | CTVRGLQYTEAFF | TGCACGGTAAGGGGGCTTCAATATACTGAAGCTTTCTTT
- | TRBJ1-2 | TRBV14 | - | CASSQAITSLRGNYGYTF | TGTGCCAGCAGCCAAGCCATAACCTCTTTAAGGGGTAACTATGGCTACACCTTC
few | TRBJ2-7 | TRBV29-1 | - | CSVVSREQYF | TGCAGCGTTGTAAGTAGAGAGCAGTACTTC
- | TRBJ2-5 | TRBV27 | - | CASSSPGETQYF | TGTGCCAGCAGTTCCCCCGGGGAGACCCAGTACTTC
once | TRBJ1-4 | TRBV11-1 | - | CASSSRGERTNEKLFF | TGTGCCAGCAGCTCCAGGGGAGAGAGGACTAATGAAAAACTGTTTTTT
once | TRBJ2-3 | TRBV27 | - | CASSFDRGRLAGRTDTQYF | TGTGCCAGCAGTTTCGACAGGGGGCGACTAGCGGGGCGGACAGATACGCAGTATTTT
- | TRBJ1-4 | TRBV19 | - | CASSRGYGEKLFF | TGTGCCAGTAGTCGAGGGTACGGTGAAAAACTGTTTTTT
- | TRBJ2-7 | TRBV7-6 | - | CASSLGPHSEGYEQYF | TGTGCCAGCAGCTTAGGGCCCCATTCGGAGGGGTACGAGCAGTACTTC
once | TRBJ2-7 | TRBV12-3/TRBV12-4 | - | CASSFNRYEQYF | TGTGCCAGCAGTTTCAATAGATACGAGCAGTACTTC
- | TRBJ1-1 | TRBV7-2 | TRBD1 | CASSQQGADTEAFF | TGTGCCAGCAGCCAGCAGGGGGCCGATACTGAAGCTTTCTTT
- | TRBJ2-1 | TRBV4-3 | - | CASSQTTGTHYNEQFF | TGCGCCAGCAGCCAAACGACCGGGACACACTACAATGAGCAGTTCTTC
- | TRBJ1-1 | TRBV19 | - | CASSNGEGLEGTEAFF | TGTGCCAGTAGCAACGGGGAGGGTTTGGAAGGCACTGAAGCTTTCTTT
- | TRBJ1-1 | TRBV28 | - | CASLRRPLNTEAFF | TGTGCCAGCCTAAGGAGGCCGTTGAACACTGAAGCTTTCTTT
- | TRBJ2-1 | TRBV9 | TRBD1 | CASSVSPGGAFYDEQFF | TGTGCCAGCAGCGTCTCTCCAGGGGGCGCGTTTTACGATGAGCAGTTCTTC
- | TRBJ2-5 | TRBV7-9 | - | CASSSGQTLQETQYF | TGTGCCAGCAGCAGTGGACAGACCCTCCAAGAGACCCAGTACTTC
few | TRBJ1-4 | TRBV19 | - | CASNGGANEKLFF | TGTGCCAGTAACGGAGGAGCTAATGAAAAACTGTTTTTT
few | TRBJ2-2 | TRBV7-9 | - | CASKSLLNRGYTGELFF | TGTGCCAGCAAGAGCTTACTGAATAGGGGTTACACCGGGGAGCTGTTTTTT
- | TRBJ1-2 | TRBV3-1/TRBV3-2 | TRBD1 | CASSPTGGRGGYTF | TGTGCCAGCAGCCCCACAGGGGGAAGAGGGGGCTACACCTTC
- | TRBJ1-2 | TRBV12-5 | TRBD1 | CASGFRSGTGGNYGYTF | TGTGCTAGTGGTTTCCGTTCCGGGACAGGGGGAAACTATGGCTACACCTTC
- | TRBJ2-7 | TRBV5-4 | TRBD2 | CASSSRGVYEQYF | TGTGCCAGCAGCTCGCGGGGGGTCTACGAGCAGTACTTC
- | TRBJ1-2 | TRBV6-5 | TRBD1 | CASSYDRGRGYGYTF | TGTGCCAGCAGTTATGACAGGGGGCGCGGATATGGCTACACCTTC
many | TRBJ2-2 | TRBV7-9 | - | CASSLRNTGELFF | TGTGCCAGCAGCTTGAGGAACACCGGGGAGCTGTTTTTT
- | TRBJ2-1 | TRBV19 | TRBD2 | CASKTSGGWDNEQFF | TGTGCCAGTAAGACTAGCGGGGGGTGGGACAATGAGCAGTTCTTC
few | TRBJ1-1 | TRBV2 | - | CASPPRGNTEAFF | TGTGCCAGCCCTCCCCGGGGGAACACTGAAGCTTTCTTT
- | TRBJ2-7 | TRBV6-2/TRBV6-3 | TRBD1 | CASSYGDGQGYEQYF | TGTGCCAGCAGTTACGGAGACGGACAGGGCTACGAGCAGTACTTC
few | TRBJ2-7 | TRBV27 | TRBD1 | CASSLSGTGEYEQYF | TGTGCCAGCAGTTTATCTGGGACAGGGGAATACGAGCAGTACTTC
- | TRBJ1-2 | TRBV5-1 | - | CASSLGAYGYTF | TGCGCCAGCAGCTTGGGGGCTTATGGCTACACCTTC
- | TRBJ1-1 | TRBV27 | - | CASSLRTFGSEAFF | TGTGCCAGCAGCCTCCGGACATTCGGCTCTGAAGCTTTCTTT
- | TRBJ2-2 | TRBV5-4 | - | CASSSDPGANTGELFF | TGTGCCAGCAGCTCGGATCCGGGAGCGAACACCGGGGAGCTGTTTTTT
- | TRBJ2-4 | TRBV10-3 | TRBD2 | CAISEQTSGNIQYF | TGTGCCATCAGTGAACAGACTAGCGGAAACATTCAGTACTTC
- | TRBJ2-3 | TRBV4-2 | - | CASSQEVLPAGRSSTDTQYF | TGTGCCAGCAGCCAAGAGGTTCTTCCTGCTGGCAGAAGTAGCACAGATACGCAGTATTTT
once | TRBJ2-5 | TRBV5-1 | - | CASSAVPGMETQYF | TGCGCCAGCAGCGCCGTCCCCGGGATGGAGACCCAGTACTTC
- | TRBJ2-5 | TRBV6-5 | TRBD1 | CASSSRDRYQETQYF | TGTGCCAGCAGTTCCCGGGACAGATACCAAGAGACCCAGTACTTC
- | TRBJ2-5 | TRBV19 | - | CASRGSGKETQYF | TGTGCCAGTAGAGGGAGTGGGAAAGAGACCCAGTACTTC
- | TRBJ2-7 | TRBV4-1 | TRBD2 | CASSQVRGGNYEQYF | TGCGCCAGCAGCCAAGTTCGGGGGGGGAACTACGAGCAGTACTTC
- | TRBJ1-1 | TRBV9 | TRBD1 | CASSVGSTGGTEAFF | TGTGCCAGCAGCGTAGGTAGCACAGGGGGCACTGAAGCTTTCTTT
- | TRBJ2-1 | TRBV18 | TRBD1 | CASSPRTGGNEQFF | TGTGCCAGCTCACCCCGGACAGGGGGCAATGAGCAGTTCTTC
- | TRBJ2-1 | TRBV7-3 | TRBD1 | CASSLSGQGSYNEQFF | TGTGCCAGCAGCTTATCCGGACAGGGCTCCTACAATGAGCAGTTCTTC
- | TRBJ2-4 | TRBV6-2/TRBV6-3 | TRBD1 | CASSIRDRGRSKNIQYF | TGTGCCAGCAGTATACGGGACAGGGGGCGATCCAAAAACATTCAGTACTTC
- | TRBJ2-5 | TRBV18 | TRBD2 | CASSRTSGERTQYF | TGTGCCAGCTCACGGACTAGCGGGGAGAGGACCCAGTACTTC
few | TRBJ2-1 | TRBV2 | TRBD2 | CARDTGLALDEQFF | TGTGCCAGGGACACGGGACTAGCGTTAGACGAGCAGTTCTTC
- | TRBJ2-7 | TRBV4-3 | - | CASSQDLAGYSYEQYF | TGCGCCAGCAGCCAAGATCTTGCGGGGTACTCCTACGAGCAGTACTTC
- | TRBJ2-2 | TRBV30 | - | CAWRVGAHSNTGELFF | TGTGCCTGGCGGGTGGGAGCTCATTCAAACACCGGGGAGCTGTTTTTT
- | TRBJ2-1 | TRBV5-8 | TRBD2 | CASSLGGGLYNEQFF | TGTGCCAGCAGCTTGGGCGGGGGGCTCTACAATGAGCAGTTCTTC
- | TRBJ1-5 | TRBV2 | TRBD1 | CASSGDRGLMGQPQHF | TGTGCCAGCAGTGGGGACAGGGGGCTTATGGGGCAGCCCCAGCATTTT
- | TRBJ2-7 | TRBV29-1 | - | CSVEDLRGSSSYEQYF | TGCAGCGTTGAAGATCTTCGGGGGTCCAGCTCCTACGAGCAGTACTTC
- | TRBJ2-1 | TRBV19 | - | CASSIVRREVGVPENFF | TGTGCCAGTAGTATAGTAAGAAGGGAGGTGGGGGTCCCGGAGAATTTCTTC
- | TRBJ1-6 | TRBV11-2 | TRBD1 | CASSLARDRATSPLHF | TGTGCCAGCAGCTTAGCCCGGGACAGGGCGACTTCACCCCTCCACTTT
- | TRBJ1-2 | TRBV7-3 | - | CASSCLHINSRANYGYTF | TGTGCCAGCAGCTGCCTTCACATTAACAGTAGAGCTAACTATGGCTACACCTTC
- | TRBJ2-7 | TRBV6-5 | - | CASSYTRYEQYF | TGTGCCAGCAGTTACACTCGGTACGAGCAGTACTTC
- | TRBJ2-1 | TRBV7-2 | TRBD2 | CASSFSGLANEQFF | TGTGCCAGCAGCTTCTCTGGACTAGCGAATGAGCAGTTCTTC
- | TRBJ2-3 | TRBV27 | TRBD2 | CASSLKKRGADTQYF | TGTGCCAGCAGTTTAAAGAAGCGGGGCGCAGATACGCAGTATTTT
- | TRBJ2-6 | TRBV5-1 | TRBD1 | CASTLGQAISGANVLTF | TGCGCCAGCACCTTAGGACAGGCGATCTCTGGGGCCAACGTCCTGACTTTC
- | TRBJ2-7 | TRBV6-5 | TRBD1 | CASSRDRRAYEQYF | TGTGCCAGCAGCCGGGACAGGCGGGCCTACGAGCAGTACTTC
- | TRBJ1-1 | TRBV7-2 | TRBD1 | CASSADDRGHTEAFF | TGTGCCAGCAGCGCGGACGACAGGGGGCACACTGAAGCTTTCTTT